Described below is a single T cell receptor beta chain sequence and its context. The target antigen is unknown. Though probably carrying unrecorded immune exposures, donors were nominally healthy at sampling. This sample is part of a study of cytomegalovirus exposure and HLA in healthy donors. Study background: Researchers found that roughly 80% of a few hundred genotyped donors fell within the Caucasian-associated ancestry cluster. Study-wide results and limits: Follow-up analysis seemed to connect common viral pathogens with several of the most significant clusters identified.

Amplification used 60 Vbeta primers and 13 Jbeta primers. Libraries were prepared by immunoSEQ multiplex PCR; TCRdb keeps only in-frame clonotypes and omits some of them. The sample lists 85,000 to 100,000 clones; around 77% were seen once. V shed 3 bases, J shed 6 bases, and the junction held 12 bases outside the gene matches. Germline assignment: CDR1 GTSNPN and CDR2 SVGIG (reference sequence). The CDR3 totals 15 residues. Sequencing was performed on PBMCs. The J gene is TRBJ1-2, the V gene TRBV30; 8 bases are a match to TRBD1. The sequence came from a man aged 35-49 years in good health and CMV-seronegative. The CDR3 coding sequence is TGTGCCTGGAGCCAGAATCACAGGGGGAGAGATGGCTACACCTTC. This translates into CAWSQNHRGRDGYTF.